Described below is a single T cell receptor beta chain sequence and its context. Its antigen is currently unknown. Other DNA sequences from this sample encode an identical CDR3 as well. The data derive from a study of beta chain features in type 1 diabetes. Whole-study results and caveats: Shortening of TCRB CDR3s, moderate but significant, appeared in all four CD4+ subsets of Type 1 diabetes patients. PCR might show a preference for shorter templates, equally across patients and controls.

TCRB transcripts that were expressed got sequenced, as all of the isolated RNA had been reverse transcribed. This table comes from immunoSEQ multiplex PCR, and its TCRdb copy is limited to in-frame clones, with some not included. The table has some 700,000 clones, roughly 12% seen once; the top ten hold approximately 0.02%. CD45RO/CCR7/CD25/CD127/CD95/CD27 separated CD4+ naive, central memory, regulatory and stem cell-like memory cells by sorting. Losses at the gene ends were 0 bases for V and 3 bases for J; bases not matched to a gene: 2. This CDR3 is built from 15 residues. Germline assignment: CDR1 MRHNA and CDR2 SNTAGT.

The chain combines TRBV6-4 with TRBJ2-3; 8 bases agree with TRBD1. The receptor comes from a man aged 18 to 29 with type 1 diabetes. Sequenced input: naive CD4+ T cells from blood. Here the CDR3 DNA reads TGTGCCAGCAGTGACTCTGGACAGGGAACAGATACGCAGTATTTT. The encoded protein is CASSDSGQGTDTQYF.